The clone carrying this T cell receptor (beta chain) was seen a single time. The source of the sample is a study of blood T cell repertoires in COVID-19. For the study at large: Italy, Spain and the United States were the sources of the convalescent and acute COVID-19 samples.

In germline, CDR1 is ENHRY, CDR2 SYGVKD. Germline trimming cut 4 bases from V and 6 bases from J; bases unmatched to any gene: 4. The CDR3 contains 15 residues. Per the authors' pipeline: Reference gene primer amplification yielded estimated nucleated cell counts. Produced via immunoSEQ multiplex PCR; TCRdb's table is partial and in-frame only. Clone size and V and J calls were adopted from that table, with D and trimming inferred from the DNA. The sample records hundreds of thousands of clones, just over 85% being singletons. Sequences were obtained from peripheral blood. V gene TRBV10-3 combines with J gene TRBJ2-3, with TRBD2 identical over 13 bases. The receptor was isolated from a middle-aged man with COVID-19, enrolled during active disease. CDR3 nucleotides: TGTGCCATCAGTGGGACTAGCGGGAGTAGGGATACGCAGTATTTT. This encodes CAISGTSGSRDTQYF.